Listed here is a single T cell receptor beta chain. CDR1 and CDR2 from the germline V gene are SGDLS and YYNGEE. V was pared by 0 bases and J by 4 bases, with 13 bases between. The CDR3 extends over 15 amino acids. The entry originates in a study of tumor-infiltrating lymphocytes in oesophageal squamous cell carcinoma. MiXCR, run by TCRdb on the PCR reads, gives a single entry per CDR3 protein. The sample has several thousand distinct CDR3 sequences, about a sixth seen once. The source of this sequence is a male donor with esophageal squamous cell carcinoma. The sequenced sample consisted of blood. The chain combines TRBV9 with TRBJ1-2; D uncertain. The CDR3 spells CASSVGRGYGYGYTF. Written as DNA, the CDR3 is TGTGCCAGCAGCGTAGGACGGGGATACGGCTATGGCTACACCTTC. The full variable domain, its missing parts supplied by reference TRBV9 and TRBJ1-2, is DSGVTQTPKHLITATGQRVTLRCSPRSGDLSVYWYQQSLDQGLQFLIQYYNGEERAKGNILERFSAQQFPDLHSELNLSSLELGDSALYFCASSVGRGYGYGYTFGSGTRLTVV.